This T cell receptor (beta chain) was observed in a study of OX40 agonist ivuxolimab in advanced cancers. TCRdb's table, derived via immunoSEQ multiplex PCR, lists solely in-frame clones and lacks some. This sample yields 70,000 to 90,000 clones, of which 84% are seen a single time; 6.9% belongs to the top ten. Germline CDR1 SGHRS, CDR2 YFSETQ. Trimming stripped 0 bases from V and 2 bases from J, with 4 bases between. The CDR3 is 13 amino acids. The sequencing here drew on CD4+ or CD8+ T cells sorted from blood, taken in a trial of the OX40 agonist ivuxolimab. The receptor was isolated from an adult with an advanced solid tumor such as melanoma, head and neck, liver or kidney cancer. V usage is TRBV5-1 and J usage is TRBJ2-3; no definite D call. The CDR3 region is CASSLESTDTQYF. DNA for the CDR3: TGCGCCAGCAGCTTGGAGTCCACAGATACGCAGTATTTT.